Following are 3 T cell receptor beta chains from one sample sequenced in a study of T cell repertoires in cytomegalovirus infection. In TCRdb, the reads were re-called with MiXCR into one record per CDR3 protein. The sample lists approximately 630,000 distinct CDR3 sequences, 24% occurring once. The sequencing input was CD8+ T cells from PBMCs. The receptors come from a human donor in good health (CMV status not recorded). Some clones in this sample may be carry-over from other donors' samples.

In its sample, this clonotype was seen a few times. Written as DNA, the CDR3 is TGTGCCAGTAAACCGGGGGCCCCCACCGGGGAGCTGTTTTTT. Translating it yields CASKPGAPTGELFF. The chain joins TRBV19 to TRBJ2-2, with D perhaps TRBD1 or TRBD2 (6 bases each). From germline, CDR1 is LNHDA and CDR2 SQIVND (reference sequence). The CDR3 contains 14 residues. V lost 7 bases, J lost 4 bases, and 13 bases lay in between.

This clonotype has a count of ten or more. The chain uses TRBV7-9 and TRBJ2-1; 7 nucleotides line up with TRBD2. The CDR3 totals 14 residues. The V and J ends lost 11 bases and 2 bases, in that order; junction bases with no gene match: 9. Germline V lookup: CDR1 SEHNR, CDR2 FQNEAQ (reference sequence). The CDR3 coding sequence is TGTGCCGACGACCCGGGAGGTCCCTACAATGAGCAGTTCTTC. Its protein product is CADDPGGPYNEQFF. Looking up the rest from reference TRBV7-9 and TRBJ2-1 gives the full variable domain: DTGVSQNPRHKITKRGQNVTFRCDPISEHNRLYWYRQTLGQGPEFLTYFQNEAQLEKSRLLSDRFSAERPKGSFSTLEIQRTEQGDSAMYLCADDPGGPYNEQFFGPGTRLTVL.

This clonotype was recorded at least ten times. The genes are TRBV7-2 and TRBJ1-5, with D possibly matching TRBD1 (6 bases). The CDR3 length is 14 residues. V lost 6 bases to trimming and J lost 2 bases, with 11 bases between them. The germline CDR1 and CDR2 sequences are SGHTA and FQGNSA. Written as DNA, the CDR3 is TGTGCCAGCAGTTCAGGGGCTGGCAATCAGCCCCAGCATTTT. Amino acid sequence: CASSSGAGNQPQHF.